This TCR beta chain was obtained from a study of CD4 T cells in relation to SARS-CoV-2 and coronaviruses. The table came from immunoSEQ multiplex PCR; TCRdb's copy has only in-frame clones and leaves some out. The table lists some 23,000 clones, about 81% of them singletons. Trimming left V 7 bases short and J 8 bases short, with 14 bases between. Germline values: CDR1 ENHRY, CDR2 SYGVKD. This CDR3 spans 12 amino acids. This clone was seen more than once but under ten times. No antigen is known for it. Before the COVID-19 pandemic, during about 2011-2019, CD4+ T cells were taken from unexposed donors. After about ten days of culture, CD4+ T cells were isolated.

Sequencing was carried out using CD4+ T cells from PBMCs, cultured in vitro. The sequence was collected from a human donor in good health. The chain combines TRBV10-3 with TRBJ1-2; D gene ambiguous. CDR3 nucleotides: TGTGCCATCAAGGTGCTTGAGGAAGGCTACACCTTC. This codes for CAIKVLEEGYTF.